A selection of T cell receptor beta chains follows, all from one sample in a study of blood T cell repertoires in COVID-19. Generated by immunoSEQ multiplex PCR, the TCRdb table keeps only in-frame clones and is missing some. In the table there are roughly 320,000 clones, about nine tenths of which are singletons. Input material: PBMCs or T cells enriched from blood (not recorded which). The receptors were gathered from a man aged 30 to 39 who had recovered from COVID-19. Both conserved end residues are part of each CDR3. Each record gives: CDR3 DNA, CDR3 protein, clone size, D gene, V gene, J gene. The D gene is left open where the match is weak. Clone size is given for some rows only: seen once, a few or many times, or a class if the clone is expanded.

cdr3_nt: TGTGCCAGCAGCTTGATGGCAGGGGGTGGAAACACCATATATTTT; cdr3_aa: CASSLMAGGGNTIYF; clone_size: NA; d_call: TRBD1; v_call: TRBV5-6; j_call: TRBJ1-3
cdr3_nt: TGTGCCAGCTCACAGAATAGGGCCAGGGGGTCGACAGATACGCAGTATTTT; cdr3_aa: CASSQNRARGSTDTQYF; clone_size: NA; d_call: TRBD1; v_call: TRBV18; j_call: TRBJ2-3
cdr3_nt: TGTGCCAGCAGCTTCGAAGGAGAAAATCAGCCCCAGCATTTT; cdr3_aa: CASSFEGENQPQHF; clone_size: few; d_call: NA; v_call: TRBV7-9; j_call: TRBJ1-5
cdr3_nt: TGTGCCAGCAGCCGAGGGGGGGCGAACACCGGGGAGCTGTTTTTT; cdr3_aa: CASSRGGANTGELFF; clone_size: NA; d_call: NA; v_call: TRBV3-1/TRBV3-2; j_call: TRBJ2-2
cdr3_nt: TGTGCCAGCAGCCAGGACAGTCAGGTCCTCCACTTT; cdr3_aa: CASSQDSQVLHF; clone_size: NA; d_call: NA; v_call: TRBV7-2; j_call: TRBJ1-6
cdr3_nt: TGTGCCAGTACCGATAGGAGGGACAGTGACAATCAGCCCCAGCATTTT; cdr3_aa: CASTDRRDSDNQPQHF; clone_size: NA; d_call: TRBD1; v_call: TRBV19; j_call: TRBJ1-5
cdr3_nt: TGTGCCAGCAGCCCGTCTCGGGGGGAGGGGAATCAGCCCCAGCATTTT; cdr3_aa: CASSPSRGEGNQPQHF; clone_size: NA; d_call: NA; v_call: TRBV7-9; j_call: TRBJ1-5
cdr3_nt: TGCAGCGCCACCGGGACAGGGCGTACCACTGAAGCTTTCTTT; cdr3_aa: CSATGTGRTTEAFF; clone_size: few; d_call: TRBD1; v_call: TRBV29-1; j_call: TRBJ1-1
cdr3_nt: TGTGCCAGTAGTTCTCAGGGGGCTAACGTCTACGAGCAGTACTTC; cdr3_aa: CASSSQGANVYEQYF; clone_size: NA; d_call: TRBD1; v_call: TRBV19; j_call: TRBJ2-7
cdr3_nt: TGCGCCAGCAGCCAAGCAACGGGATTTCTAGCGGGACCCGATGAGCAGTTCTTC; cdr3_aa: CASSQATGFLAGPDEQFF; clone_size: NA; d_call: TRBD2; v_call: TRBV4-1; j_call: TRBJ2-1
cdr3_nt: TGCGCCAGCACTGCCGGGACTAGCGGGAGCCCCTACGAGCAGTACTTC; cdr3_aa: CASTAGTSGSPYEQYF; clone_size: NA; d_call: TRBD2; v_call: TRBV10-2; j_call: TRBJ2-7
cdr3_nt: TGTGCCAGCAGTTCAGAACTGAGGGGGACTGAAGCTTTCTTT; cdr3_aa: CASSSELRGTEAFF; clone_size: few; d_call: NA; v_call: TRBV7-9; j_call: TRBJ1-1
cdr3_nt: TGTGCCAGCAGTTTATACGGAGGGGATGAGACCCAGTACTTC; cdr3_aa: CASSLYGGDETQYF; clone_size: NA; d_call: NA; v_call: TRBV27; j_call: TRBJ2-5
cdr3_nt: TGTGCCAGCAGCCAGACAGGAATTAGCAATCAGCCCCAGCATTTT; cdr3_aa: CASSQTGISNQPQHF; clone_size: NA; d_call: NA; v_call: TRBV3-1/TRBV3-2; j_call: TRBJ1-5
cdr3_nt: TGTGCCACCAGCAGCGGACAGTATAGCAATCAGCCCCAGCATTTT; cdr3_aa: CATSSGQYSNQPQHF; clone_size: once; d_call: NA; v_call: TRBV15; j_call: TRBJ1-5
cdr3_nt: TGCGCCAGCAGCCAAGCTGGGACAGGCTCCCCCCTTAACTATGGCTACACCTTC; cdr3_aa: CASSQAGTGSPLNYGYTF; clone_size: NA; d_call: TRBD1; v_call: TRBV4-1; j_call: TRBJ1-2
cdr3_nt: TGTGCCAGCCTCGGGACAGGGACAACCTACGAGCAGTACTTC; cdr3_aa: CASLGTGTTYEQYF; clone_size: NA; d_call: TRBD1; v_call: TRBV28; j_call: TRBJ2-7
cdr3_nt: TGTGCTAGTGGTTTGGCTCACAGGGCGGCCTACGAGCAGTACTTC; cdr3_aa: CASGLAHRAAYEQYF; clone_size: NA; d_call: NA; v_call: TRBV12-5; j_call: TRBJ2-7
cdr3_nt: TGTGCCAGCAGCCCCTCTGGGACAGTGGGCTCCTACGAGCAGTACTTC; cdr3_aa: CASSPSGTVGSYEQYF; clone_size: NA; d_call: TRBD1; v_call: TRBV9; j_call: TRBJ2-7
cdr3_nt: TGTGCCAGCAGCCGGGACAGAGAATTCGGTAATACGCAGTATTTT; cdr3_aa: CASSRDREFGNTQYF; clone_size: NA; d_call: TRBD1; v_call: TRBV11-1; j_call: TRBJ2-3
cdr3_nt: TGTGCCAGCAGTGAAACGGCGGGGGGCATCGATGAGCAGTTCTTC; cdr3_aa: CASSETAGGIDEQFF; clone_size: once; d_call: TRBD2; v_call: TRBV2; j_call: TRBJ2-1
cdr3_nt: TGTGCCACCGGCCCAGGGGGGAGTCGAACCGGGGAGCTGTTTTTT; cdr3_aa: CATGPGGSRTGELFF; clone_size: NA; d_call: NA; v_call: TRBV24-1; j_call: TRBJ2-2
cdr3_nt: TGTGCCAGTAGTATGGGACAGGGCGGAAGAGATTCACCCCTCCACTTT; cdr3_aa: CASSMGQGGRDSPLHF; clone_size: NA; d_call: TRBD1; v_call: TRBV19; j_call: TRBJ1-6
cdr3_nt: TGCGCCAGCAGCCAAGCGGGGTCTCGGAATGAGCAGTTCTTC; cdr3_aa: CASSQAGSRNEQFF; clone_size: NA; d_call: NA; v_call: TRBV4-1; j_call: TRBJ2-1
cdr3_nt: TGTGCCAGCAGACTATTACGCATGACAGCTTATGGCTACACCTTC; cdr3_aa: CASRLLRMTAYGYTF; clone_size: NA; d_call: NA; v_call: TRBV6-5; j_call: TRBJ1-2
cdr3_nt: TGCAGCGTTCGAAGGGGCTCGAGCTCCTACGAGCAGTACTTC; cdr3_aa: CSVRRGSSSYEQYF; clone_size: NA; d_call: NA; v_call: TRBV29-1; j_call: TRBJ2-7
cdr3_nt: TGTGCCAGCAGTACCGGGACAGCGCCAGAGCAGTACTTC; cdr3_aa: CASSTGTAPEQYF; clone_size: NA; d_call: TRBD1; v_call: TRBV2; j_call: TRBJ2-7
cdr3_nt: TGTGCCAGCAGTTTAGGGGGGACTGAGGAGACCCAGTACTTC; cdr3_aa: CASSLGGTEETQYF; clone_size: NA; d_call: NA; v_call: TRBV28; j_call: TRBJ2-5
cdr3_nt: TGTGCCAGTAGCCTCCAATACTCTGAAGCTTTCTTT; cdr3_aa: CASSLQYSEAFF; clone_size: NA; d_call: NA; v_call: TRBV19; j_call: TRBJ1-1
cdr3_nt: TGCGCCAGCAGCCAAGCCACGAGGTGGGGCGGCACCGGGGAGCTGTTTTTT; cdr3_aa: CASSQATRWGGTGELFF; clone_size: once; d_call: NA; v_call: TRBV4-1; j_call: TRBJ2-2
cdr3_nt: TGTGCCAGCAGTGGGACAGGGGACTTAAAAACCCCAAATCAGCCCCAGCATTTT; cdr3_aa: CASSGTGDLKTPNQPQHF; clone_size: NA; d_call: TRBD1; v_call: TRBV6-1; j_call: TRBJ1-5
cdr3_nt: TGTGCCAGCAGCTTGGACACCTACGAGCAGTACTTC; cdr3_aa: CASSLDTYEQYF; clone_size: NA; d_call: NA; v_call: TRBV5-4; j_call: TRBJ2-7
cdr3_nt: TGTGCCAGCAGTTTAGAACAGGGGCAGCCCCAGCATTTT; cdr3_aa: CASSLEQGQPQHF; clone_size: NA; d_call: TRBD1; v_call: TRBV12-3/TRBV12-4; j_call: TRBJ1-5
cdr3_nt: TGTGCCAGCAGCTACGCAGCGGGAGGCACAGATACGCAGTATTTT; cdr3_aa: CASSYAAGGTDTQYF; clone_size: NA; d_call: TRBD2; v_call: TRBV7-2; j_call: TRBJ2-3
cdr3_nt: TGCGCCAGCAGCGGTGTACGGTCCCCAAAACTGTTTTTT; cdr3_aa: CASSGVRSPKLFF; clone_size: NA; d_call: NA; v_call: TRBV4-1; j_call: TRBJ1-4